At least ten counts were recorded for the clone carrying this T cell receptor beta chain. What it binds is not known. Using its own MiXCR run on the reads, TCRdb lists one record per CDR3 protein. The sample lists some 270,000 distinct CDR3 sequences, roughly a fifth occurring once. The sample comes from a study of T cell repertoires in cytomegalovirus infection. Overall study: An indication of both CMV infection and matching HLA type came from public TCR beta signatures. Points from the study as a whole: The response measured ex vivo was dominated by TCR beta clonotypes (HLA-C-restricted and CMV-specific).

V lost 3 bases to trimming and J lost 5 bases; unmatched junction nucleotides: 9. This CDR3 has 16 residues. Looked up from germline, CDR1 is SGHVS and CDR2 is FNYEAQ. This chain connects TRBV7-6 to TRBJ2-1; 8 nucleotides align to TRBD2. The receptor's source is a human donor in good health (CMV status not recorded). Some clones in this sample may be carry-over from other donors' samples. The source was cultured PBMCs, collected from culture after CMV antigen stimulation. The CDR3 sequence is CASSFGRALRDNEQFF. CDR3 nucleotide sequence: TGTGCCAGCAGCTTCGGGAGGGCCTTGAGGGACAATGAGCAGTTCTTC.